This T cell receptor beta chain was sequenced during a study of cytomegalovirus exposure and HLA in healthy donors. Study background: Earlier results showed approximately 110 million unique TCR beta sequences derived from 150 million to 200 million T cells.

The CDR3 extends over 14 amino acids. The germline gives CDR1 SGHNT, CDR2 YENEEA. With 6 bases clipped from V and 6 bases from J, the junction kept 7 bases outside the gene matches. The PCR used 60 Vbeta and 13 Jbeta primers. Sequencing was performed with immunoSEQ multiplex PCR; in TCRdb, only in-frame clones are kept and a portion is missing. The sample includes under 130,000 clones, 50% to 65% of them seen just once. The genes are TRBV11-3 and TRBJ2-1; 8 bases match TRBD2. Sequenced: PBMCs. The receptor comes from a man younger than 40 in good health and CMV-seropositive. Here the CDR3 DNA reads TGTGCCAGCAGAAAAACGGGGGGGCCCAATGAGCAGTTCTTC. Translating gives CASRKTGGPNEQFF. Based on the CDR3 plus reference TRBV11-3 and TRBJ2-1, the full variable domain is EAGVVQSPRYKIIEKKQPVAFWCNPISGHNTLYWYLQNLGQGPELLIRYENEEAVDDSQLPKDRFSAERLKGVDSTLKIQPAELGDSAVYLCASRKTGGPNEQFFGPGTRLTVL.